A selection of T cell receptor beta chains follows, all from one sample in a study of response to subunit inactivated influenza vaccine. TCRdb itself ran the RT-PCR reads through MiXCR, one entry per CDR3 protein. Among around 760,000 distinct CDR3 sequences, about 15% were seen once, and the ten largest hold 5.5% to 8%. The sequencing here drew on PBMCs from blood, taken about 14 days before vaccination. All receptors come from a man in his fifties or sixties who received an inactivated influenza vaccine. Both conserved end residues are part of each CDR3. D genes are given only for firm matches. Rows give clone size only sometimes, using once, few, many, or a class for an expanded clone.

NA,few,TRBV7-2,TRBJ2-5,TGTGCCAGCAGCCGGGGAGCCACGGGGACCCAGTACTTC,CASSRGATGTQYF
TRBD2,NA,TRBV5-1,TRBJ2-1,TGCGCCAGCAGCTTGGCCGGAGCGGGGGGAGGGGGTGAGCAGTTCTTC,CASSLAGAGGGGEQFF
NA,few,TRBV30,TRBJ1-3,TGTGCCTGGAGCCCCCTTCCCAACACCATATATTTT,CAWSPLPNTIYF
NA,many,TRBV4-1,TRBJ2-3,TGCGCCAGCAGCCAAGGCAGTCCTAGCACAGATACGCAGTATTTT,CASSQGSPSTDTQYF
NA,NA,TRBV29-1,TRBJ2-2,TGCAGCGTTGATAGTAGCGGGAACACCGGGGAGCTGTTTTTT,CSVDSSGNTGELFF
TRBD2,few,TRBV6-2/TRBV6-3,TRBJ2-5,TGTGCCAGCCCCAATGCGGGGGTCAGAGAGACCCAGTACTTC,CASPNAGVRETQYF
NA,many,TRBV10-3,TRBJ2-2,TGTGCCATCAGTGAGCTGGACAGTGGTCCCGGGGAGCTGTTTTTT,CAISELDSGPGELFF
TRBD2,many,TRBV4-3,TRBJ2-1,TGCGCCAGCAGCCCATTAGCGGGAAGCTCCTACAATGAGCAGTTCTTC,CASSPLAGSSYNEQFF
TRBD2,NA,TRBV20-1,TRBJ2-3,TGCAGTGCCCCGGTCCCCCGCGGGGGGGTAAGCACAGATACGCAGTATTTT,CSAPVPRGGVSTDTQYF
TRBD2,NA,TRBV7-3,TRBJ2-1,TGTGCCAGCAGCTTAAGGAGGGAGGGCATATTAGATGAGCAGTTCTTC,CASSLRREGILDEQFF
TRBD1,few,TRBV24-1,TRBJ2-3,TGTGCCACCAGTGATACCGGGACAGGGACCACAGATACGCAGTATTTT,CATSDTGTGTTDTQYF
TRBD1,few,TRBV12-3/TRBV12-4,TRBJ2-7,TGTGCCAGCAGGAAGGCCGGGACAGGCCCCTACGAGCAGTACTTC,CASRKAGTGPYEQYF
TRBD2,NA,TRBV20-1,TRBJ2-7,TGCAGTGCTAGGGCCCTCAGACTAGCGGGGTCCTACGAGCAGTACTTC,CSARALRLAGSYEQYF
NA,NA,TRBV11-2,TRBJ2-2,TGTGCCAGCACCCCCTTCCCGGACACCGGGGAGCTGTTTTTT,CASTPFPDTGELFF
NA,NA,TRBV30,TRBJ2-7,TGTGCCTGGAGTCACCAGGGCGGACGAGATTACGAGCAGTACTTC,CAWSHQGGRDYEQYF
NA,NA,TRBV6-1,TRBJ1-2,TGTGCCAGCAGCCACCGGGGGGCAAACTATGGCTACACCTTC,CASSHRGANYGYTF
NA,NA,TRBV12-3/TRBV12-4,TRBJ1-3,TGTGCCAGCAGATCGACAGACTCCTCTGGAAACACCATATATTTT,CASRSTDSSGNTIYF
NA,few,TRBV4-2,TRBJ2-1,TGTGCCAGCAGCCAAGTTCCCGGACCCTCTCCGCACAATGAGCAGTTCTTC,CASSQVPGPSPHNEQFF
NA,NA,TRBV4-3,TRBJ1-2,TGCGCCAGCAGCCAAGGGCTTTTTCGGGAGACGGATGCTAACTATGGCTACACCTTC,CASSQGLFRETDANYGYTF
NA,few,TRBV5-5,TRBJ1-2,TGTGCCAGCAGCTGGAAAGACAGTAACTATGGCTACACCTTC,CASSWKDSNYGYTF
NA,few,TRBV5-1,TRBJ2-7,TGCGCCAGCAGCCTCGTCCCCGGGGGAATCGAGCAGTACTTC,CASSLVPGGIEQYF
TRBD1,few,TRBV6-1,TRBJ2-7,TGTGCCAGCAATAACAGGGGGTCCTCCTACGAGCAGTACTTC,CASNNRGSSYEQYF
NA,few,TRBV7-9,TRBJ1-5,TGTGCCAGCAGCTTAGATGCGGGGGGGTATAGCAATCAGCCCCAGCATTTT,CASSLDAGGYSNQPQHF
TRBD1,few,TRBV2,TRBJ2-5,TGTGCCAGCAGTGAACCGGGACAGGGGGCAGAGACCCAGTACTTC,CASSEPGQGAETQYF
TRBD2,NA,TRBV29-1,TRBJ2-1,TGCAGCGTTGAGGACCCGTCTAGCGGGAGAGGTGAGCAGTTCTTC,CSVEDPSSGRGEQFF
NA,NA,TRBV4-3,TRBJ2-1,TGCGCCAGCAGCCAAGAGAGGAGGGCGGGCTACAATGAGCAGTTCTTC,CASSQERRAGYNEQFF
TRBD1,NA,TRBV6-2/TRBV6-3,TRBJ1-2,TGTGCCAGCAGTATACCGGGACAGGGGGCTATCTATGGCTACACCTTC,CASSIPGQGAIYGYTF
NA,NA,TRBV7-8,TRBJ2-3,TGTGCCAGCAGCTTAGTGCCGGCGGTAGATACGCAGTATTTT,CASSLVPAVDTQYF
NA,few,TRBV27,TRBJ2-7,TGTGCCAGCAGTTTAACGGTCCGGGGGTACGAGCAGTACTTC,CASSLTVRGYEQYF
NA,NA,TRBV6-2/TRBV6-3,TRBJ2-5,TGTGCCAGCACCCTACTAGGGGTAGGAGAGACCCAGTACTTC,CASTLLGVGETQYF
TRBD1,NA,TRBV6-2/TRBV6-3,TRBJ2-7,TGTGCCAGCGGCGCGGACAGGGGCTTCTCCTACGAGCAGTACTTC,CASGADRGFSYEQYF
NA,NA,TRBV9,TRBJ2-4,TGTGCCACCGACTCTGGGGGGAGAGCCAAAAACATTCAGTACTTC,CATDSGGRAKNIQYF
NA,NA,TRBV29-1,TRBJ1-2,TGCAGCGTTCCGAATGGGGGAATGTATGGCTACACCTTC,CSVPNGGMYGYTF
NA,few,TRBV14,TRBJ1-1,TGTGCCAGCAGCCGAAGCTGGCCAGAGAACACTGAAGCTTTCTTT,CASSRSWPENTEAFF
TRBD1,few,TRBV11-2,TRBJ2-7,TGTGCCAGCAGCTTGGTAACAGGGGGCTTCGGGGAGCAGTACTTC,CASSLVTGGFGEQYF
TRBD1,NA,TRBV29-1,TRBJ1-1,TGCAGCGTTGAAGGGTATTGGGACAGGGGCGGAACTGAAGCTTTCTTT,CSVEGYWDRGGTEAFF
NA,few,TRBV6-2/TRBV6-3,TRBJ2-2,TGTGCCAGCAGTAGGAGACAAACGAACACCGGGGAGCTGTTTTTT,CASSRRQTNTGELFF
TRBD1,NA,TRBV18,TRBJ2-5,TGTGCCAGCTCACCAAAGGACAGGGGAGAGACCCAGTACTTC,CASSPKDRGETQYF
NA,NA,TRBV7-8,TRBJ2-1,TGTGCCAGCACCAAATCAGGAGGGGGAGTCTCCTACAATGAGCAGTTCTTC,CASTKSGGGVSYNEQFF
NA,NA,TRBV5-5,TRBJ2-7,TGTGCCAGCAGCCCGGGGCTGCGGGACGAGCAGTACTTC,CASSPGLRDEQYF
NA,many,TRBV2,TRBJ2-5,TGTGCCAGCAGTGTGGGACGGCAAGAGACCCAGTACTTC,CASSVGRQETQYF
NA,many,TRBV30,TRBJ2-7,TGTGCCTGGAGCGGGACTCTGAGGCCCTACGAGCAGTACTTC,CAWSGTLRPYEQYF
NA,NA,TRBV20-1,TRBJ2-3,TGCAGTGCACGGTTAGGGGATACGCAGTATTTT,CSARLGDTQYF
TRBD1,many,TRBV4-3,TRBJ2-3,TGCGCCAGCAGCCAAGAATTTAGGGGGCCTAGCACAGATACGCAGTATTTT,CASSQEFRGPSTDTQYF
NA,NA,TRBV3-1,TRBJ2-2,TGTGCCAGCAGGATGAGCTACTCCGGGGAGCTGTTTTTT,CASRMSYSGELFF
NA,NA,TRBV20-1,TRBJ1-4,TGCAGTGCTAGGCGGGTATTAACGGGGAAACTGTTTTTT,CSARRVLTGKLFF
NA,NA,TRBV10-3,TRBJ2-7,TGTGCCATCAGTGAAAAGTTTACCTACGAGCAGTACTTC,CAISEKFTYEQYF
NA,many,TRBV12-3/TRBV12-4,TRBJ2-2,TGTGCCAGCAACAAACGGAACACCGGGGAGCTGTTTTTT,CASNKRNTGELFF
TRBD2,NA,TRBV12-3/TRBV12-4,TRBJ2-1,TGTGCCAGCACGACTAGCGGGAGGGCCTACAATGAGCAGTTCTTC,CASTTSGRAYNEQFF
NA,few,TRBV27,TRBJ1-4,TGTGCCAGCAGTTTATCAAGGGTAGCGGGTGAAAAACTGTTTTTT,CASSLSRVAGEKLFF